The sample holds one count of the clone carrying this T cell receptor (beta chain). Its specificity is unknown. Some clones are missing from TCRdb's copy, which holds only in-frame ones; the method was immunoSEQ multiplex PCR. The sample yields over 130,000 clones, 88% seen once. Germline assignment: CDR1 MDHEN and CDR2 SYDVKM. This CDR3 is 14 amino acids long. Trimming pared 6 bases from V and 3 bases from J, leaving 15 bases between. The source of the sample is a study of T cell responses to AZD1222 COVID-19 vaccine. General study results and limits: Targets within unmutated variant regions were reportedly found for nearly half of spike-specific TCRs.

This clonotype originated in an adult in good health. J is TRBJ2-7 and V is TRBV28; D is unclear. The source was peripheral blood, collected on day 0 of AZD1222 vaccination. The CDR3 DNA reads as TGTGCCAGCAGCCCCCCAGGCCGAAACTACGAGCAGTACTTC. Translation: CASSPPGRNYEQYF.